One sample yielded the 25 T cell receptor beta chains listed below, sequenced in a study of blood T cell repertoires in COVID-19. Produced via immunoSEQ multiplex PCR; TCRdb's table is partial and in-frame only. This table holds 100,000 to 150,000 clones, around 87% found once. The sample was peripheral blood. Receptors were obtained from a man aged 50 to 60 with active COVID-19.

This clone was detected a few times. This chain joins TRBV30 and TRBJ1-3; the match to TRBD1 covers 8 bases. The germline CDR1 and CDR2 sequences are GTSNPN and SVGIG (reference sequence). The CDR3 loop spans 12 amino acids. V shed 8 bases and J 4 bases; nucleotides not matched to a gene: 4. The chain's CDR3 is CAGQGGGNTIYF. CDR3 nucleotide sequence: TGTGCCGGACAGGGAGGGGGAAACACCATATATTTT.

Here the CDR3 DNA reads TGTGCCAGCAGAAGGACAGGTCCGGAGAATGAGCAGTTCTTC. This encodes CASRRTGPENEQFF. The chain carries TRBV6-4 and TRBJ2-1; 7 bases match TRBD1. Trimming took 6 bases from V and 7 from J; bases not matched to a gene: 9. CDR1 and CDR2 from the germline V gene are MRHNA and SNTAGT. The CDR3 covers 14 residues.

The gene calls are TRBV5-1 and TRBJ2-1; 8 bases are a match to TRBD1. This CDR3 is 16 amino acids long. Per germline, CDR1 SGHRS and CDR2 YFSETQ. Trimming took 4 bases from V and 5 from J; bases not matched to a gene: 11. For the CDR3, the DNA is TGCGCCAGCAGCCTAAGTCCGGGACAGGTCAACAATGAGCAGTTCTTC. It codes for CASSLSPGQVNNEQFF.

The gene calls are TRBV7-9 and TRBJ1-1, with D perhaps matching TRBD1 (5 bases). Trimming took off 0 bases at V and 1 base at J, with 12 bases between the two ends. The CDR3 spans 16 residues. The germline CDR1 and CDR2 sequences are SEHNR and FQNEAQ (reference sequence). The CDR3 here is CASSLAVLRGNTEAFF. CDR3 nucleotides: TGTGCCAGCAGCTTAGCGGTCCTAAGGGGGAACACTGAAGCTTTCTTT.

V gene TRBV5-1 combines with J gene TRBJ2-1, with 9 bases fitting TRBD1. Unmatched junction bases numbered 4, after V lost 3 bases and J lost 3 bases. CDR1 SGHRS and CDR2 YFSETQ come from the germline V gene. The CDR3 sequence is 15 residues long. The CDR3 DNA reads TGCGCCAGCAGCTGGTGGGACAGGGACTACAATGAGCAGTTCTTC. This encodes CASSWWDRDYNEQFF. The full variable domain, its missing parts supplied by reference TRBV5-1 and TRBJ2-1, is KAGVTQTPRYLIKTRGQQVTLSCSPISGHRSVSWYQQTPGQGLQFLFEYFSETQRNKGNFPGRFSGRQFSNSRSEMNVSTLELGDSALYLCASSWWDRDYNEQFFGPGTRLTVL.

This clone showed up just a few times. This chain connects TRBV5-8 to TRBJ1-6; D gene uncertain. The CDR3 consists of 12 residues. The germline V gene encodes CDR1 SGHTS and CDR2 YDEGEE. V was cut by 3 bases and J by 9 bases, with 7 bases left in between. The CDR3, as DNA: TGTGCCAGCAGCTCGCTACTTTCACCCCTCCACTTT. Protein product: CASSSLLSPLHF.

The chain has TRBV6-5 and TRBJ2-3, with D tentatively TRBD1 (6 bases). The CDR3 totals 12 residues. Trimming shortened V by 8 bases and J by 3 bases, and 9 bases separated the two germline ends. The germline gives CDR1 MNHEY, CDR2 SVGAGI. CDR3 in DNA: TGTGCCAGCGAGGACAGAACAGATACGCAGTATTTT. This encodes CASEDRTDTQYF.

The CDR3 region has the DNA TGTGCCAGCAGCTTGGCCCCCCCCCGCGGAACCCAGTACTTC. It specifies CASSLAPPRGTQYF. The rearrangement links TRBV7-9 to TRBJ2-5; D is unclear. Deletions cut 3 bases from V and 8 bases from J, with 16 bases between. The CDR3 sequence is 14 residues long. In germline, CDR1 is SEHNR, CDR2 FQNEAQ (reference sequence).

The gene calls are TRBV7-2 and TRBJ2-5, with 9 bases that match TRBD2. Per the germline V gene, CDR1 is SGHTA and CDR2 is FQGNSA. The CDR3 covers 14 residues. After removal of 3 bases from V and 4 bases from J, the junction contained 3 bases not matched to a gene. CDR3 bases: TGTGCCAGCAGCTTGAGCGGGGGGATAGAGACCCAGTACTTC. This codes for CASSLSGGIETQYF.

CDR3 region: CASRIRAGGANVLTF. CDR3 bases: TGTGCCAGCAGGATCAGGGCCGGAGGGGCCAACGTCCTGACTTTC. The rearrangement links TRBV6-5 to TRBJ2-6; tentative D call: TRBD1 (5 bases). Germline CDR1 reads MNHEY; CDR2 reads SVGAGI. Trimming removed 6 bases from V and 4 bases from J, with 13 bases in between. The CDR3 contains 15 residues.

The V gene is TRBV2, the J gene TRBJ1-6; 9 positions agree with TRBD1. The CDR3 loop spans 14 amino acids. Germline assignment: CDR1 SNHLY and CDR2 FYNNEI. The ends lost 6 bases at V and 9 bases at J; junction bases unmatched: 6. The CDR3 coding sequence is TGTGCCAGCAGCGGGGGACAGGGAGGTTCACCCCTCCACTTT. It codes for CASSGGQGGSPLHF. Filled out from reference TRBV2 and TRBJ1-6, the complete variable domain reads EPEVTQTPSHQVTQMGQEVILRCVPISNHLYFYWYRQILGQKVEFLVSFYNNEISEKSEIFDDQFSVERPDGSNFTLKIRSTKLEDSAMYFCASSGGQGGSPLHFGNGTRLTVT.

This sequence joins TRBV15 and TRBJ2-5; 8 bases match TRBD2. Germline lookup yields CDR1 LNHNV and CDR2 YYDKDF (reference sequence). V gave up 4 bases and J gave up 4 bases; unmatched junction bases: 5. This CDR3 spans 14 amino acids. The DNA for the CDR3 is TGTGCCACCAGCACACGGGGGGGGTCAGAGACCCAGTACTTC. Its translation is CATSTRGGSETQYF.

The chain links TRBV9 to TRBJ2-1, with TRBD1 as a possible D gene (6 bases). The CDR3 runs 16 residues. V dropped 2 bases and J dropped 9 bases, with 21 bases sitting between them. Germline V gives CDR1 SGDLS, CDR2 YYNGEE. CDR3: CASSVTTGPGISEQFF. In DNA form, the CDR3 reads TGTGCCAGCAGCGTTACCACAGGGCCCGGCATATCTGAGCAGTTCTTC.

The CDR3 region has the DNA TGTGCCAGCAGCTCAGGGGGCGCGAGTGGAAACACCATATATTTT. Translating it yields CASSSGGASGNTIYF. The chain recombines TRBV28 with TRBJ1-3; 8 nucleotides match TRBD1. Germline V gene sequence: CDR1 MDHEN, CDR2 SYDVKM. The CDR3 has 15 amino acids. The junction had 7 bases not matched to a gene; V was cut back by 6 bases and J by 3 bases.

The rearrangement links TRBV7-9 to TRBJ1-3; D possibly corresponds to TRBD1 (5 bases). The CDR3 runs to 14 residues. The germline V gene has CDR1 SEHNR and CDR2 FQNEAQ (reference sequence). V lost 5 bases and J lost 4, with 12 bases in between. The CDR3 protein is CASSPSGRGNTIYF. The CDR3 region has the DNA TGTGCCAGCAGCCCATCAGGGAGGGGAAACACCATATATTTT. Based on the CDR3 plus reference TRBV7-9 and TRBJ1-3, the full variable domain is DTGVSQNPRHKITKRGQNVTFRCDPISEHNRLYWYRQTLGQGPEFLTYFQNEAQLEKSRLLSDRFSAERPKGSFSTLEIQRTEQGDSAMYLCASSPSGRGNTIYFGEGSWLTVV.

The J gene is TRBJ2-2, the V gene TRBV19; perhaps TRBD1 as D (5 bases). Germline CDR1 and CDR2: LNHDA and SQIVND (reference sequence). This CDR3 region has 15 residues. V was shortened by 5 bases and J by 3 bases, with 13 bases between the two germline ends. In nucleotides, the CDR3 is TGTGCCAGTAGTTTTAGTTTCAGGGACACCGGGGAGCTGTTTTTT. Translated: CASSFSFRDTGELFF.

The CDR3 here is CASSLDRGSGNTIYF. The CDR3 DNA sequence: TGTGCCAGCTCACTAGACAGGGGCTCTGGAAACACCATATATTTT. V usage is TRBV18 and J usage is TRBJ1-3, with 8 bases fitting TRBD1. This CDR3 contains 15 residues. CDR1 and CDR2 (germline): KGHSH, LQKENI. The V segment lost 4 bases and the J segment 0 bases; nucleotides outside the gene matches: 2.

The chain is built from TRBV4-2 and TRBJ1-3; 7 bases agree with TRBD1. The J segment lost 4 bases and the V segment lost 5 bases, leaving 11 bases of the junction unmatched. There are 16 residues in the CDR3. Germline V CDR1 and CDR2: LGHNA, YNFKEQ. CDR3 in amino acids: CASSSRTGQVGNTIYF. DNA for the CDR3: TGTGCCAGCAGCTCTAGGACAGGTCAGGTGGGAAACACCATATATTTT.

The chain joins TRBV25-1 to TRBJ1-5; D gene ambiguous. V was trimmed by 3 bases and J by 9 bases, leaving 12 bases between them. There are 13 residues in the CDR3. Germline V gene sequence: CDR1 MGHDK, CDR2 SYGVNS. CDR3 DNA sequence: TGTGCCAGCAGTGACAACAGCTTGGGGCCCCAGCATTTT. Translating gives CASSDNSLGPQHF.

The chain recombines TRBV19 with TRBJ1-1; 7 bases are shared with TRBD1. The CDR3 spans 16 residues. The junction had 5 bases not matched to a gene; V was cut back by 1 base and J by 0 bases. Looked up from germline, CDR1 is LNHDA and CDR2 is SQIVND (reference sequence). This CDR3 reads CASSIVGGQLNTEAFF. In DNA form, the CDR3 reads TGTGCCAGTAGTATAGTCGGGGGACAGTTGAACACTGAAGCTTTCTTT.

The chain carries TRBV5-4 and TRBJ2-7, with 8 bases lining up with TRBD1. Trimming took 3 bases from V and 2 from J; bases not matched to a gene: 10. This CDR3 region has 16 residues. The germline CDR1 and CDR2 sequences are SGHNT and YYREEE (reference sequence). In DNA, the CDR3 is TGTGCCAGCAGCTCGGGGGTGACAGGGGTCCCCTACGAGCAGTACTTC. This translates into CASSSGVTGVPYEQYF.

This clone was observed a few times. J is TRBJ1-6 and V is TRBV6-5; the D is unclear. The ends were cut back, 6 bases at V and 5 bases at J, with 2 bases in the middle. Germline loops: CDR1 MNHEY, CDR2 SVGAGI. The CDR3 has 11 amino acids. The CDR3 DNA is TGTGCCAGCAGCAATAATTCACCCCTCCACTTT. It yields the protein CASSNNSPLHF.

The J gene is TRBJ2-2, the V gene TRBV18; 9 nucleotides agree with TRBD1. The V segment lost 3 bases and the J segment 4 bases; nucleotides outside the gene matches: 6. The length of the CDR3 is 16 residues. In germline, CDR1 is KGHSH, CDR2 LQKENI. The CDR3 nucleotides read TGTGCCAGCTCACCGGGGACAGGGCGATTCACCGGGGAGCTGTTTTTT. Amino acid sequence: CASSPGTGRFTGELFF. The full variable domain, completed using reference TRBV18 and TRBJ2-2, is NAGVMQNPRHLVRRRGQEARLRCSPMKGHSHVYWYRQLPEEGLKFMVYLQKENIIDESGMPKERFSAEFPKEGPSILRIQQVVRGDSAAYFCASSPGTGRFTGELFFGEGSRLTVL.

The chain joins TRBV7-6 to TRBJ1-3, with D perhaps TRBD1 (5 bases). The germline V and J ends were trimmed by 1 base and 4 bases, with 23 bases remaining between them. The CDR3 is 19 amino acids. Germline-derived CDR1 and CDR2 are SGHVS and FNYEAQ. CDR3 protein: CASSLEGPGYLSRGNTIYF. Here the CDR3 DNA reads TGTGCCAGCAGCTTAGAGGGGCCAGGGTACCTATCCCGCGGAAACACCATATATTTT. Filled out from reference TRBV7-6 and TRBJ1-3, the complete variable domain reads GAGVSQSPRYKVTKRGQDVALRCDPISGHVSLYWYRQALGQGPEFLTYFNYEAQQDKSGLPNDRFSAERPEGSISTLTIQRTEQRDSAMYRCASSLEGPGYLSRGNTIYFGEGSWLTVV.

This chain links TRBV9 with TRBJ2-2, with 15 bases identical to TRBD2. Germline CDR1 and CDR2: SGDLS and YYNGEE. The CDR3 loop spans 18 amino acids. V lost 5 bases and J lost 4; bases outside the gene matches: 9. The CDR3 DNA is TGTGCCAGCAGTTTAGGACTAGCGGGGGGGCCCGGCACCGGGGAGCTGTTTTTT. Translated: CASSLGLAGGPGTGELFF.